This T cell receptor beta chain was retrieved from a study of blood T cells in healthy people across ages (dated by TCRdb to the mid-2010s). Study-wide context: In model experiments, roughly one uniquely barcoded TCR beta cDNA molecule per two T cells was captured by template switching. Four age groups were formed from the donors: young (average approximately 15 years), middle-aged (roughly 38), aged (over 55) and long-lived (less than 85). Two additional independent replicas of 1 million unique cDNA reads from the same blood draw were analyzed for two donors (one aged 18 to 30 and one aged 80 or older). To track age-related changes in TCR beta repertoire diversity, the study relied on deep sequencing normalized with unique cDNA molecular identifiers. To avoid experimental bias, donors of different ages were distributed randomly across sequencing lanes.

Library prep was done by 5' RACE. The instrument was an Illumina HiSeq 2500. A second roughly 7 to 11 cycle PCR used a sample-barcoded 5' primer and a J-beta primer mix. Each TCR beta cDNA molecule received a unique molecular identifier from a template-switch 5' adaptor carrying 12 random nucleotides. Each sample yielded at least 2.5 million CDR3-containing paired-end reads. First-strand cDNA synthesis was performed from all RNA using the Mint cDNA synthesis kit, with priming by a TRBC-specific oligonucleotide. All cDNA was treated with uracil-DNA glycosylase and then went through a first 18-cycle PCR with the universal primers M1SS and BC2_uni_R. In the paper's pipeline: For normalization, 1 million high-quality reads, each with a distinct molecular identifier, were randomly selected from each sample. Instead of being binned into consensus sequences, reads that shared molecular identifiers were thrown out. MiTCR, set to a Q25 quality threshold and the strictest error-elimination algorithm, was used for CDR3 identification, clonotype clustering and error correction. Lower-bound total TCR beta diversity was estimated with a nonparametric unseen species model using Euler transformation. In-frame beta chains were kept once TCRdb had trimmed the public reads at Q25 with fastp and called clones with MiXCR. Entries that share a CDR3 protein sequence are merged under the most common genes and DNA. These V and J calls originate from TCRdb's pipeline instead of the authors' own analysis. For this sample the table gives over 700,000 distinct CDR3 sequences, of which about 53% were detected only once. The top ten clonotypes cover under 50% of the sample.

The donors were roughly 39 Caucasian individuals from Russia, aged roughly 6 to 90 years, who were systemically healthy. Each donor gave roughly 9.5 milliliters of peripheral blood, collected into EDTA-treated Vacutainer tubes. Ficoll-Paque density-gradient centrifugation was used to isolate PBMCs, with at least 7 million per sample. Total RNA, at least 6 micrograms per sample, was extracted from PBMCs with Trizol reagent. For every donor, flow cytometry on a PBMC aliquot measured the percentage of naive CD45RAhigh/CD27high T cells. The germline V gene (reference sequence) supplies CDR1 MNHNY and CDR2 SVGAGI. Its CDR3 holds 13 amino acids, cysteine through phenylalanine. Only the CDR3 portion is preserved as DNA: 39 bases, with reading frame beginning at the first base. Broad study findings and their caveats: The CMV infection status of donors was not known, potentially confounding age-related changes in expanded clonotypes. Observed TCR beta diversity per million T cells fell roughly linearly with age, and a significant reduction was already apparent by age around 40. Estimates of total diversity based on one million sequenced T cells were considered lower bounds and underestimates. Observed TCR beta diversity correlated strongly with the percentage of naive T cells measured by flow cytometry. Compared with the aged group, more naive CD4+ T cells, fewer expanded clones and increased TCR diversity were shown by the long-lived group, suggesting age selection. Bulk unsorted PBMC profiling prevented conclusive comparison of naive and antigen-experienced compartments.

Worth noting for this clonotype: Its antigen is currently not known. Per-base qualities were not stored, and no clone one base away is much larger.

Source material: blood. The V gene is TRBV6-6 and the J gene is TRBJ2-4, with the D call tentatively TRBD1 or TRBD2, each fitting 5 bases. The end of the DNA aligns better with TRBJ2-7, so the J call may be wrong. This receptor was obtained from a man older than 75 in good health. The CDR3 loop reads CASSYFLGDEQYF. The bases read TGTGCCAGCAGTTACTTCTTGGGGGACGAGCAGTACTTC.